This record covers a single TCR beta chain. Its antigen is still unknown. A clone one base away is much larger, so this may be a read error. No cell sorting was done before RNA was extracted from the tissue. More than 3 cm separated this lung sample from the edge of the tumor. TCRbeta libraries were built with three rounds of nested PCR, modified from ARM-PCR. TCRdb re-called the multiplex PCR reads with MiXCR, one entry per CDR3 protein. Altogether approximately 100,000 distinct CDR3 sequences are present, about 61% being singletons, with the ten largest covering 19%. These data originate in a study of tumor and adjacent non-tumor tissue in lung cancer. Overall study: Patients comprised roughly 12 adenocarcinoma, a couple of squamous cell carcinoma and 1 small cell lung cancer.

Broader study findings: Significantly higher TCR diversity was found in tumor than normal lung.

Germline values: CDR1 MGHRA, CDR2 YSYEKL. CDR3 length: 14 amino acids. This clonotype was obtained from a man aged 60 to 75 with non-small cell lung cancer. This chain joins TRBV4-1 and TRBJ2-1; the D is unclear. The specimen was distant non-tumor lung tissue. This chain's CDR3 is CPSSQVLSRNEQFF. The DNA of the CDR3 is TGCCCCAGCAGCCAAGTTCTTAGTCGGAATGAGCAGTTCTTC.